These 23 T cell receptor beta chains were all obtained from the same sample, sequenced in a study of OX40 agonist ivuxolimab in advanced cancers. The protocol was immunoSEQ multiplex PCR, while the TCRdb copy is restricted to in-frame clones and leaves out a portion. In the table there are 60,000 to 95,000 clones, about 88% of which are singletons. The material was CD4+ or CD8+ T cells sorted from blood, obtained in a trial of the OX40 agonist ivuxolimab. The receptors come from an adult with an advanced solid tumor such as melanoma, head and neck, liver or kidney cancer.

The chain has TRBV6-5 and TRBJ2-7, with D possibly TRBD1 on 6 matching bases. CDR1 is MNHEY, CDR2 SVGAGI, per germline. The CDR3 contains 14 residues. The ends were cut back, 6 bases at V and 5 bases at J, with 17 bases in the middle. The CDR3, as DNA: TGTGCCAGCAGCCTCCGGACAGCTAGGGACGAGCAGTACTTC. Encoded protein: CASSLRTARDEQYF.

The chain has TRBV30 and TRBJ2-5; TRBD2 aligns across 8 bases. The V gene's germline CDR1 is GTSNPN and CDR2 SVGIG (reference sequence). Trimming took 3 bases from V and 8 from J; bases not matched to a gene: 14. The CDR3 length is 15 residues. Written as DNA, the CDR3 is TGTGCCTGGAGGACCCCGAGCGGGAGTGGCGATACCCAGTACTTC. This codes for CAWRTPSGSGDTQYF.

The chain has TRBV19 and TRBJ2-7; weak D call: TRBD1 (7 bases). From germline, CDR1 is LNHDA and CDR2 SQIVND (reference sequence). Deletions cut 2 bases from V and 0 bases from J, with 11 bases between. CDR3 size: 15 residues. The CDR3, as DNA: TGTGCCAGTAGTATATCAGGGGGAGGCTCCTACGAGCAGTACTTC. This codes for CASSISGGGSYEQYF.

This clone was observed once. The chain carries TRBV6-1 and TRBJ2-2; TRBD2 might be the D (5 bases). V was shortened by 6 bases and J by 11 bases, with 10 bases between the two germline ends. The CDR3 runs to 11 residues. Germline V CDR1 and CDR2: MNHNS, SASEGT. CDR3 DNA sequence: TGTGCCAGCAGCGGACTCGGTGAGCTGTTTTTT. Protein: CASSGLGELFF.

This clone has a single count. The chain combines TRBV6-1 with TRBJ2-1; 9 nucleotides align to TRBD2. With 6 bases clipped from V and 6 bases from J, the junction kept 6 bases outside the gene matches. In germline, CDR1 is MNHNS, CDR2 SASEGT. This CDR3 contains 14 residues. The CDR3 here is CASRPSGNINEQFF. The DNA for the CDR3 is TGTGCCAGCAGACCTAGCGGGAATATCAATGAGCAGTTCTTC.

The chain's CDR3 is CASSVPGMSQNIQYF. The CDR3 DNA follows: TGTGCCAGCAGTGTGCCCGGGATGTCCCAAAACATTCAGTACTTC. This chain links TRBV28 with TRBJ2-4, with D maybe TRBD2 (5 bases). Trimming took 5 bases from V and 5 from J, leaving 16 bases between them. The CDR3 is 15 residues long. Germline loops: CDR1 MDHEN, CDR2 SYDVKM.

This chain joins TRBV15 and TRBJ2-1, with 7 bases aligning to TRBD1. The CDR3 extends over 15 amino acids. From germline, CDR1 is LNHNV and CDR2 YYDKDF (reference sequence). The V and J ends lost 1 base and 6 bases, in that order; junction bases with no gene match: 6. The CDR3 nucleotides are TGTGCCACCAGCAGAGGAGGGGGCGGTTTCAATGAGCAGTTCTTC. Translation gives CATSRGGGGFNEQFF.

The chain links TRBV19 to TRBJ1-1; 10 bases align to TRBD1. CDR3 size: 14 residues. The V and J ends lost 5 bases and 0 bases, in that order; junction bases with no gene match: 0. CDR1 LNHDA and CDR2 SQIVND come from the germline V gene (reference sequence). The CDR3 protein is CASSDRGLNTEAFF. CDR3 DNA sequence: TGTGCCAGTAGTGACAGGGGGCTGAACACTGAAGCTTTCTTT.

The V and J genes are TRBV11-2 and TRBJ2-2; TRBD1 matches at 7 bases. From germline, CDR1 is SGHAT and CDR2 FQNNGV. The CDR3 spans 14 residues. V was clipped by 5 bases and J by 4 bases; unmatched bases: 4. CDR3 residues: CASSVGQVTGELFF. The CDR3 DNA sequence: TGTGCCAGCAGCGTAGGACAGGTCACCGGGGAGCTGTTTTTT.

This clone is a singleton in its sample. The CDR3 sequence: CASSRGQGALETQYF. As DNA, the CDR3 is TGTGCCAGCAGCCGGGGACAGGGGGCCTTGGAGACCCAGTACTTC. The rearrangement uses TRBV7-2 and TRBJ2-5, with TRBD1 matching over 12 bases. This CDR3 spans 15 amino acids. Germline values: CDR1 SGHTA, CDR2 FQGNSA. V shed 5 bases and J 5 bases; nucleotides not matched to a gene: 6.

V gene TRBV30 combines with J gene TRBJ1-1, with 11 bases fitting TRBD1. CDR3 length: 14 residues. The junction had 7 bases not matched to a gene; V was cut back by 3 bases and J by 7 bases. Germline V gene sequence: CDR1 GTSNPN, CDR2 SVGIG (reference sequence). The CDR3 DNA reads TGTGCCTGGAGGAAAAGGGACAGGGGGGGTGAAGCTTTCTTT. This encodes CAWRKRDRGGEAFF.

This chain connects TRBV6-1 to TRBJ2-7; 11 nucleotides line up with TRBD2. Germline CDR1 is MNHNS and CDR2 is SASEGT. CDR3 length: 15 residues. The V and J ends lost 7 bases and 4 bases, in that order; junction bases with no gene match: 9. The CDR3 DNA reads TGTGCCAGCATCGAGGTAGCGGGAGGGCCGTACGAGCAGTACTTC. Encoded protein: CASIEVAGGPYEQYF.

This clone came up a few times. The J gene is TRBJ1-4, the V gene TRBV7-2; D might be TRBD1 (6 bases). V was shortened by 4 bases and J by 0 bases, with 6 bases between the two germline ends. Germline values: CDR1 SGHTA, CDR2 FQGNSA. This CDR3 region has 14 residues. The CDR3 sequence is CASSWTATNEKLFF. CDR3 DNA sequence: TGTGCCAGCAGCTGGACAGCAACTAATGAAAAACTGTTTTTT.

CDR3 loop: CASSPGPDSGNTIYF. The CDR3 nucleotides are TGTGCCAGCAGCCCGGGACCGGATTCTGGAAACACCATATATTTT. J is TRBJ1-3 and V is TRBV7-2; a weak D match, TRBD1 (5 bases). This CDR3 region has 15 residues. The ends were cut back, 5 bases at V and 1 base at J, with 12 bases in the middle. CDR1 is SGHTA, CDR2 FQGNSA, per germline.

This chain links TRBV19 with TRBJ2-3; no clear D gene. The CDR3 is 15 residues long. Trimming removed 7 bases from V and 4 bases from J, with 18 bases in between. Germline CDR1 reads LNHDA; CDR2 reads SQIVND (reference sequence). The CDR3 region has the DNA TGTGCCAGTATGGTTCGGGCAGTGCGCGCAGATACGCAGTATTTT. It codes for CASMVRAVRADTQYF.

V gene TRBV6-5 combines with J gene TRBJ1-5; D possibly corresponds to TRBD1 (5 bases). The V end was cut by 5 bases, the J end by 6 bases, with 11 bases between. This CDR3 contains 13 residues. Germline values: CDR1 MNHEY, CDR2 SVGAGI. CDR3 in DNA: TGTGCCAGCAGTCAGGGTAGGGCTCAGCCCCAGCATTTT. Its protein is CASSQGRAQPQHF.

The chain uses TRBV6-5 and TRBJ1-5; possibly TRBD1 for D (6 bases). The CDR3 totals 14 residues. Germline assignment: CDR1 MNHEY and CDR2 SVGAGI. V was pared by 8 bases and J by 4 bases, with 15 bases between. The CDR3 here is CASGPDRPNQPQHF. The CDR3 DNA reads as TGTGCCAGCGGACCTGACAGGCCTAATCAGCCCCAGCATTTT.

The V gene is TRBV5-1, the J gene TRBJ1-1, with a weak D call TRBD1 (6 bases). Germline V gene sequence: CDR1 SGHRS, CDR2 YFSETQ. The CDR3 extends over 16 amino acids. V was shortened by 4 bases and J by 12 bases, with 28 bases between the two germline ends. CDR3 in amino acids: CASSLSSGGGDLRSFF. The CDR3 DNA is TGCGCCAGCAGCCTATCCTCAGGTGGGGGCGATCTCAGGTCTTTCTTT.

The gene calls are TRBV18 and TRBJ2-2, with D tentatively TRBD1 (6 bases). Trimming left V 3 bases short and J 4 bases short, with 18 bases between. Germline-derived CDR1 and CDR2 are KGHSH and LQKENI. This CDR3 has 17 residues. CDR3 in DNA: TGTGCCAGCTCACCCGGCCGTGCAGGGGCGCGCACCGGGGAGCTGTTTTTT. Translation gives CASSPGRAGARTGELFF.

The V and J genes are TRBV11-2 and TRBJ2-3; 8 bases are a match to TRBD2. Germline V gene data show CDR1 as SGHAT and CDR2 as FQNNGV. The CDR3 runs 17 residues. J was trimmed by 4 bases and V by 2 bases; bases with no gene match: 11. Here the CDR3 reads CASSLRAGGVGSDTQYF. In nucleotides, the CDR3 is TGTGCCAGCAGCTTAAGGGCGGGAGGCGTTGGTTCAGATACGCAGTATTTT. Complete variable domain (other parts from reference TRBV11-2 and TRBJ2-3): EAGVAQSPRYKIIEKRQSVAFWCNPISGHATLYWYQQILGQGPKLLIQFQNNGVVDDSQLPKDRFSAERLKGVDSTLKIQPAKLEDSAVYLCASSLRAGGVGSDTQYFGPGTRLTVL.

This clone was recorded once. J is TRBJ1-1 and V is TRBV5-8; the D is unclear. This CDR3 comprises 13 residues. The V end was cut by 4 bases, the J end by 3 bases, with 10 bases between. Germline values: CDR1 SGHTS, CDR2 YDEGEE. Here the CDR3 DNA reads TGTGCCAGCAGCCACGTCTCGGACACTGAAGCTTTCTTT. Translated: CASSHVSDTEAFF.

The chain couples TRBV5-4 to TRBJ2-6, with TRBD1 as a possible D gene (5 bases). The CDR3 has 16 residues. Trimming removed 3 bases at V and 0 bases at J, with 10 bases between. The germline gives CDR1 SGHNT, CDR2 YYREEE (reference sequence). The CDR3 region is CASSSHRTSGANVLTF. In nucleotides, the CDR3 is TGTGCCAGCAGCTCCCACAGGACCTCTGGGGCCAACGTCCTGACTTTC.

The rearrangement uses TRBV19 and TRBJ1-2, with unresolved D. This CDR3 has 13 amino acids. Germline V gene lookup returns CDR1 LNHDA and CDR2 SQIVND (reference sequence). The V end lost 11 bases, the J end lost 1 base, and 14 bases lay between the germline ends. As DNA, the CDR3 is TGTGCCGCCACCCCGGGCTTTAACTATGGCTACACCTTC. Amino acids: CAATPGFNYGYTF.